The 9 T cell receptor beta chains below come from one sample, sequenced in a study of early T cells in non-severe SARS-CoV-2 infection. TCRdb reprocessed the 5' RACE reads with MiXCR, giving one entry per CDR3 protein. This table has 35,000 to 50,000 distinct CDR3 sequences, under 30% appearing once. The specimen comprised whole blood, sampled at baseline. The receptors shown here come from an adult who was a healthcare worker with PCR-confirmed SARS-CoV-2 infection or an uninfected control (not recorded which).

This chain links TRBV19 with TRBJ2-2; no definite D call. Per the germline V gene, CDR1 is LNHDA and CDR2 is SQIVND (reference sequence). CDR3 length: 15 residues. The ends were cut back, 5 bases at V and 1 base at J, with 11 bases in the middle. Here the CDR3 reads CASSAQGLNTGELFF. CDR3 in DNA: TGTGCCAGTAGTGCCCAAGGTTTGAACACCGGGGAGCTGTTTTTT. Using reference TRBV19 and TRBJ2-2 for the parts outside the CDR3, the full variable domain is DGGITQSPKYLFRKEGQNVTLSCEQNLNHDAMYWYRQDPGQGLRLIYYSQIVNDFQKGDIAEGYSVSREKKESFPLTVTSAQKNPTAFYLCASSAQGLNTGELFFGEGSRLTVL.

This clonotype was recorded a few times. Germline is not matched at one junction end, which may reflect a read error. The DNA of the CDR3 is TGTGCCAGCAAAGCCCCTTCGGCCTACGAACAGTACTTC. Amino acids: CASKAPSAYEQYF. V usage is TRBV11-2 and J usage is TRBJ2-7; D unclear. This CDR3 has 13 residues. Germline lookup yields CDR1 SGHAT and CDR2 FQNNGV.

The CDR3 here is CASSLFGDSYSEQYF. The CDR3 nucleotides are TGTGCCAGCTCTCTTTTTGGGGACAGCTATTCCGAGCAGTACTTC. This rearrangement joins TRBV18 to TRBJ2-7; TRBD1 matches 7 bases. Germline CDR1 and CDR2: KGHSH and LQKENI. The trim removed 6 bases at V and 6 bases at J, leaving 14 bases unmatched. The CDR3 length is 15 residues.

The chain carries TRBV7-8 and TRBJ2-7; tentatively, D is TRBD2 (6 bases). The CDR3 sequence is 14 residues long. Trimming shortened V by 5 bases and J by 5 bases, and 16 bases separated the two germline ends. Germline CDR1 reads SGHVS; CDR2 reads FQNEAQ. DNA for the CDR3: TGTGCCAGCAGCCGACTCCAGGGAGGCGACGAGCAGTACTTC. Translation: CASSRLQGGDEQYF.

The genes are TRBV4-3 and TRBJ2-3, with 7 bases matching TRBD1. The CDR3 length is 15 residues. Germline CDR1 and CDR2: LGHNA and YSLEER. J was trimmed by 5 bases and V by 0 bases; bases with no gene match: 5. CDR3 bases: TGCGCCAGCAGCCAAGACCGACAGGGAGTAGATACGCAGTATTTT. Translating it yields CASSQDRQGVDTQYF.

The chain employs TRBV7-2 and TRBJ2-3, with D tentatively TRBD2 (6 bases). Deletions cut 5 bases from V and 2 bases from J, with 23 bases between. The CDR3 sequence is 18 residues long. Germline V gives CDR1 SGHTA, CDR2 FQGNSA. CDR3 region: CASSLNQIVLASTDTQYF. DNA for the CDR3: TGTGCCAGCAGCCTAAATCAGATCGTACTAGCCTCCACAGATACGCAGTATTTT.

This clonotype was observed a few times. The rearrangement joins TRBV27 to TRBJ2-1; 7 bases fit TRBD2. This CDR3 has 13 residues. CDR1 is MNHEY, CDR2 SMNVEV, per germline (reference sequence). Losses at the gene ends were 0 bases for V and 15 bases for J; bases not matched to a gene: 8. In nucleotides, the CDR3 is TGTGCCAGCAGTTTATCGGTTAGCGGGCCCCGGTTCTTC. It yields the protein CASSLSVSGPRFF.

This clonotype appeared a few times. The V gene is TRBV4-1, the J gene TRBJ1-4; possibly TRBD1 for D (5 bases). Germline CDR1 and CDR2: MGHRA and YSYEKL. V was shortened by 4 bases and J by 7 bases, with 13 bases between the two germline ends. CDR3 length: 14 amino acids. The CDR3 loop is CASSPFRDREKLFF. The CDR3 DNA reads as TGCGCCAGCAGCCCGTTCCGGGACCGTGAAAAACTGTTTTTT.

V usage is TRBV9 and J usage is TRBJ2-7, with 11 bases matching TRBD1. V dropped 3 bases and J dropped 6; count of bases not matched to a gene: 8. CDR3 length equals 15 residues. In germline, CDR1 is SGDLS, CDR2 YYNGEE. The CDR3 region has the DNA TGTGCCAGCAGCGACCCGGGACAGGGGGTCTCCGAGCAGTACTTC. It encodes CASSDPGQGVSEQYF.